The entry that follows covers one T cell receptor beta chain sequence. Antigen specificity is unknown. With random hexamers, reverse transcription was performed on roughly 0.45 to 1 ug of RNA. The TCR beta CDR3 was amplified by immunoSEQ multiplex PCR across 54 Vbeta, 13 Jbeta. Each CDR3 protein gets one entry after TCRdb re-called the immunoSEQ multiplex PCR reads with MiXCR. The sample lists under 200,000 distinct CDR3 sequences, 91% occurring once. The CDR3 covers 16 residues. V trimming: 5 bases; J trimming: 1 base; junction bases outside the gene matches: 11. Germline V gene lookup returns CDR1 SGHAT and CDR2 FQNNGV. The data originate from a study of CD8 T cells in Susac syndrome. CD8+ and CD4+ blood T cells underwent TCR beta sequencing. The study, taken as a whole, reports: The relatively small number of individuals in the TCR sequencing and HLA analysis was acknowledged by the study.

Sequencing input: CD4+ T cells from PBMCs. This chain uses TRBV11-2 with TRBJ2-7; 7 nucleotides agree with TRBD1. The source is a human donor with Susac syndrome. Written as DNA, the CDR3 is TGTGCCAGCAGCCTTACGACAGGGTCGAGTTCCTACGAGCAGTACTTC. It encodes CASSLTTGSSSYEQYF.